A selection of T cell receptor beta chains follows, all from one sample in a study of T-cell reconstitution after alpha-beta-depleted transplantation in children. TCRdb reprocessed the PCR reads via MiXCR and lists one record per CDR3 protein. The table includes hundreds of thousands of distinct CDR3 sequences, approximately 15% detected once. The source was PBMCs, mostly from graft donor cells, collected 360 days after TCRalphabeta/CD19-depleted stem cell transplant. The receptor set was obtained from a male patient between 5 and 17 years old who had a stem cell transplant for acute lymphoblastic leukemia, so the T cells may come from the graft donor. CDR3s include the opening cysteine and the closing phenylalanine or tryptophan. The D gene is left open where the match is weak. Expanded clones are given a class, and other clones once, few, many or no size at all.

CASSPGFASGRAGANVLTF TGTGCCAGCAGCCCAGGGTTTGCTAGCGGGAGAGCTGGGGCCAACGTCCTGACTTTC few TRBV4-2 19 TRBD2 TRBJ2-6
CSARGSGGQETQYF TGCAGTGCTAGAGGTTCAGGGGGGCAAGAGACCCAGTACTTC many TRBV20-1 14 . TRBJ2-5
CASSLPPGTGGTNYGYTF TGCGCCAGCAGCTTGCCCCCCGGGACAGGGGGCACTAACTATGGCTACACCTTC . TRBV5-1 18 TRBD1 TRBJ1-2
CASSSGLGINEQFF TGTGCCAGCAGCTCGGGACTAGGAATAAATGAGCAGTTCTTC . TRBV27 14 TRBD2 TRBJ2-1
CASSLFSGIYEQYF TGTGCCAGCAGTTTATTTTCGGGTATATACGAGCAGTACTTC . TRBV27 14 . TRBJ2-7
CASSLLDQPQHF TGTGCCAGCAGCTTACTGGATCAGCCCCAGCATTTT many TRBV7-9 12 . TRBJ1-5
CASSQPTGDSPLHF TGTGCCAGCAGCCAACCGACGGGTGATTCACCCCTCCACTTT few TRBV3-1 14 . TRBJ1-6
CASRGRDRGHGYEQYF TGTGCCAGCAGGGGAAGAGACAGGGGGCACGGCTACGAGCAGTACTTC few TRBV2 16 TRBD1 TRBJ2-7
CASRATRSTDTQYF TGTGCCAGCAGGGCGACTAGGAGCACAGATACGCAGTATTTT . TRBV2 14 . TRBJ2-3
CASSLWGPTYEQYF TGTGCCAGCAGTTTATGGGGACCAACCTACGAGCAGTACTTC few TRBV27 14 . TRBJ2-7
CASSLVSGILKTQYF TGCGCCAGCAGCTTGGTGTCAGGGATTCTAAAGACCCAGTACTTC . TRBV5-1 15 . TRBJ2-5
CSVGSGVQPQHF TGCAGCGTTGGGTCCGGGGTCCAGCCCCAGCATTTT few TRBV29-1 12 . TRBJ1-5
CASSYDWGLNTEAFF TGTGCCAGCAGTTACGATTGGGGGCTGAACACTGAAGCTTTCTTT . TRBV6-5 15 . TRBJ1-1
CASSEGPRGGAKNIQYF TGTGCCAGCAGTGAGGGTCCAAGGGGAGGTGCCAAAAACATTCAGTACTTC . TRBV25-1 17 . TRBJ2-4
CASRTQGLVDEQYF TGCGCCAGCAGAACCCAGGGACTAGTAGACGAGCAGTACTTC many TRBV10-2 14 TRBD2 TRBJ2-7
CASSSQYRGSYEQYF TGTGCCAGCAGTTCTCAATACAGGGGGTCCTACGAGCAGTACTTC few TRBV7-6 15 TRBD1 TRBJ2-7
CASSGQGWETQYF TGTGCCAGCAGCGGACAGGGGTGGGAGACCCAGTACTTC . TRBV27 13 TRBD1 TRBJ2-5
CASSPRPSQGREQYF TGTGCCAGCAGTCCTCGACCTTCACAGGGGCGCGAGCAGTACTTC few TRBV6-5 15 TRBD1 TRBJ2-7
CSVRTVGTYEQYF TGCAGCGTTCGGACAGTGGGGACCTACGAGCAGTACTTC . TRBV29-1 13 . TRBJ2-7
CASSLLAGNEQFF TGCGCCAGCAGCTTACTAGCGGGGAATGAGCAGTTCTTC few TRBV5-1 13 TRBD2 TRBJ2-1
CASSPPAGVDTQYF TGTGCCAGCTCACCACCAGCAGGGGTAGATACGCAGTATTTT . TRBV18 14 . TRBJ2-3
CASSEPDRRGVQYF TGTGCCAGCAGTGAACCGGACAGAAGGGGCGTGCAGTACTTC . TRBV6-1 14 . TRBJ2-7
CASSFQQGNYGYTF TGTGCCAGCAGCTTTCAACAGGGTAACTATGGCTACACCTTC few TRBV7-9 14 . TRBJ1-2
CASSGGQSYEQYF TGTGCCAGCAGTGGGGGACAGAGCTACGAGCAGTACTTC . TRBV27 13 TRBD1 TRBJ2-7
CSAGGGAKNIQYF TGCAGCGCCGGTGGTGGAGCCAAAAACATTCAGTACTTC . TRBV29-1 13 . TRBJ2-4
CASSRQGLFQETQYF TGCGCCAGCAGCCGACAGGGACTTTTCCAAGAGACCCAGTACTTC . TRBV5-1 15 . TRBJ2-5
CASSLTGTATNEQFF TGTGCCAGCAGCTTAACCGGGACTGCTACCAATGAGCAGTTCTTC . TRBV7-3 15 . TRBJ2-1
CSAPTSGKETQYF TGCAGTGCCCCCACTAGCGGGAAAGAGACCCAGTACTTC few TRBV20-1 13 TRBD2 TRBJ2-5
CCAPEVARPLPYEQYF TGCTGTGCTCCCGAGGTCGCGCGGCCCCTCCCCTACGAGCAGTACTTC few TRBV20-1 16 . TRBJ2-7
CATMIGGALSYEQYF TGTGCCACCATGATAGGGGGCGCCCTATCCTACGAGCAGTACTTC . TRBV6-1 15 TRBD1 TRBJ2-7
CNALGAVGGTEAFF TGCAATGCTTTAGGGGCCGTCGGTGGGACTGAAGCTTTCTTT few TRBV20-1 14 . TRBJ1-1
CASSSGQRETQYF TGTGCCAGCTCGTCGGGACAGCGAGAGACCCAGTACTTC . TRBV18 13 TRBD1 TRBJ2-5
CASSLASTDHNF TGTGCCAGCAGCTTAGCCAGTACCGACCACAACTTC few TRBV7-9 12 . TRBJ2-7
CAISETGSYEQYF TGTGCCATCAGTGAAACTGGATCCTACGAGCAGTACTTC . TRBV10-3 13 . TRBJ2-7
CASSLVVWGSRTGELFF TGTGCCAGCAGCTTAGTTGTTTGGGGGAGTCGCACCGGGGAGCTGTTTTTT . TRBV11-3 17 . TRBJ2-2
CSAFGLAGNTGELFF TGCAGTGCCTTTGGACTAGCTGGTAACACCGGGGAGCTGTTTTTT . TRBV20-1 15 TRBD2 TRBJ2-2
CASSLGRSYEQFF TGTGCCAGCAGTTTGGGGCGCTCGTATGAGCAGTTCTTC few TRBV12-3/TRBV12-4 13 . TRBJ2-1
CASRNYNEQFF TGTGCCAGCCGAAACTACAATGAGCAGTTCTTC many TRBV28 11 . TRBJ2-1
CASSLSSNTEAFF TGCGCCAGCAGCTTGTCCTCGAACACTGAAGCTTTCTTT few TRBV5-1 13 . TRBJ1-1
CASSSASGYEQYF TGTGCCAGCAGCTCCGCTAGCGGATACGAGCAGTACTTC many TRBV25-1 13 TRBD2 TRBJ2-7
CSVEGGHEQYF TGCAGCGTTGAGGGTGGCCACGAGCAGTACTTC many TRBV29-1 11 . TRBJ2-7
CSASPGPGPGRELFF TGCAGTGCTTCACCTGGGCCGGGGCCGGGGCGGGAGCTGTTTTTT many TRBV20-1 15 . TRBJ2-2
CASSPYGQGALGETQYF TGTGCCAGCAGCCCGTATGGACAGGGGGCTCTAGGAGAGACCCAGTACTTC few TRBV11-2 17 TRBD1 TRBJ2-5
CASSLTLSPGTDTQYF TGTGCCAGCAGCTTAACGTTATCGCCAGGCACAGATACGCAGTATTTT . TRBV7-3 16 . TRBJ2-3
CATSRGERIVLTEAFF TGTGCCACCAGCAGAGGAGAAAGGATTGTCTTAACTGAAGCTTTCTTT few TRBV15 16 . TRBJ1-1
CASSLLGTAYSNQPQHF TGTGCCAGCAGCTTGCTGGGGACAGCTTATAGCAATCAGCCCCAGCATTTT few TRBV5-6 17 TRBD1 TRBJ1-5
CASRDGYEQYF TGCGCCAGCAGGGATGGGTACGAGCAGTACTTC many TRBV10-2 11 . TRBJ2-7
CASSQGQGASGELFF TGCGCCAGCAGCCAGGGACAGGGGGCGAGCGGGGAGCTGTTTTTT . TRBV5-1 15 TRBD1 TRBJ2-2
CASSLGVVDTQYF TGTGCCAGCAGCTTGGGTGTCGTGGATACGCAGTATTTT . TRBV5-5 13 . TRBJ2-3